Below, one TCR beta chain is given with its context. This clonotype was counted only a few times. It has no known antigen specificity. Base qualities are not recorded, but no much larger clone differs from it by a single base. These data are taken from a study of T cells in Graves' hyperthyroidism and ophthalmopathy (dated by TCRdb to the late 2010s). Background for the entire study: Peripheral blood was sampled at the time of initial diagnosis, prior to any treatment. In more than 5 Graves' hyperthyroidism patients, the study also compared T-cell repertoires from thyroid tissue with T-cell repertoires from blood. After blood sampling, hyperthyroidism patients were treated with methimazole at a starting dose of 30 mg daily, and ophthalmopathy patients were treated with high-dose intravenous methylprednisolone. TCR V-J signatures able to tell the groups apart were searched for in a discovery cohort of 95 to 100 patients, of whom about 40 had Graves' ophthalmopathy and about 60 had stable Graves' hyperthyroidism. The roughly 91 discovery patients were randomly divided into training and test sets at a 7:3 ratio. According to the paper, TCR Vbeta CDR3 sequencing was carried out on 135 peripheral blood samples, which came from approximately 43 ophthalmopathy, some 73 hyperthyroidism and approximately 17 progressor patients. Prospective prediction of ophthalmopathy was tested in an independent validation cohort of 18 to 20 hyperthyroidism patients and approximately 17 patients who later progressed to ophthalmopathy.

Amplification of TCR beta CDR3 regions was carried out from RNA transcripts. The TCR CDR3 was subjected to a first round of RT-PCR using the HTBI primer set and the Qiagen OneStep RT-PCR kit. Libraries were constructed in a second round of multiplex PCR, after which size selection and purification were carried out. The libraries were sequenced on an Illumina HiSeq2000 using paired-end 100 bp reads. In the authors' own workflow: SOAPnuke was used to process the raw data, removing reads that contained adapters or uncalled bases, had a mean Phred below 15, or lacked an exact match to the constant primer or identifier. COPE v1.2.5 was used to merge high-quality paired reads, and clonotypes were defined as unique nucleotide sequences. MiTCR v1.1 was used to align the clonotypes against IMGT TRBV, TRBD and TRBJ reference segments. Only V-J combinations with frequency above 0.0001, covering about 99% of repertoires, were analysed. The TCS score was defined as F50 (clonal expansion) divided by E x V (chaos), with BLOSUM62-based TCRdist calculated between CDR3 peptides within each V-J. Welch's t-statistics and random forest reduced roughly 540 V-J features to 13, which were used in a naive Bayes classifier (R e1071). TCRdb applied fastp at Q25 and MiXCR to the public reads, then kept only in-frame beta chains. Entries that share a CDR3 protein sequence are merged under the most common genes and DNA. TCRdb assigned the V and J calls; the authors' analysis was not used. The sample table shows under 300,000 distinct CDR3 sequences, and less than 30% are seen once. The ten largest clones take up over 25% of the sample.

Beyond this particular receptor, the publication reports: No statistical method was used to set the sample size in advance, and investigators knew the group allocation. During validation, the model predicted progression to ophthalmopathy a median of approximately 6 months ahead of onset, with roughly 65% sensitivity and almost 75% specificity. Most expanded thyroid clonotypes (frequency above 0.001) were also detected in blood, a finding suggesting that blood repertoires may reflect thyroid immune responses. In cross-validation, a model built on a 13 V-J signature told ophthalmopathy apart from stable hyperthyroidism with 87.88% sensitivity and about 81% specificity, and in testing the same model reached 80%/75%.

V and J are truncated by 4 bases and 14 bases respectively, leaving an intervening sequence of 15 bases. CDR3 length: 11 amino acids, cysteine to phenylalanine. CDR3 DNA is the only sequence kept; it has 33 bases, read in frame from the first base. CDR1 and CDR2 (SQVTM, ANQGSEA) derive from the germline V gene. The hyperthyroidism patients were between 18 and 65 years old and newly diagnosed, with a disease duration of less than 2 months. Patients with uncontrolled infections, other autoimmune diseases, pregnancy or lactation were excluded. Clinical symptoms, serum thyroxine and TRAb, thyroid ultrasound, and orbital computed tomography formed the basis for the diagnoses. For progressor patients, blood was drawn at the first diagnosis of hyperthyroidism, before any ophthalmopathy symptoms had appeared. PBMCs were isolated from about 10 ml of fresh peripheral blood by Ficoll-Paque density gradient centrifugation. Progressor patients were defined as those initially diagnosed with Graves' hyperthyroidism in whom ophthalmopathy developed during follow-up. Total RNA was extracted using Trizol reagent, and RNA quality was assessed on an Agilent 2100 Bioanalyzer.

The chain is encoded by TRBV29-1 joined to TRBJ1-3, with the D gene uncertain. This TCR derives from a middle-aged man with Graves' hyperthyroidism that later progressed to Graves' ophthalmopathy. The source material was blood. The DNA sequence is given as TGCAGCGTTGGGTCCCAAGGCCGTGTATATTTT. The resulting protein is CSVGSQGRVYF.